Sequencing of this T cell receptor (beta chain) was carried out in a study of OX40 agonist ivuxolimab in advanced cancers. At the level of the study: Of the participants, 40% had some prior anti-PD-1, anti-PD-L1 or anti-CTLA-4 therapy, which was allowed.

CDR1 is SEHNR and CDR2 is FQNEAQ in the germline V gene (reference sequence). Deletions cut 7 bases from V and 4 bases from J, with 19 bases between. This CDR3 has 15 residues. TCRdb's copy holds only in-frame clones and misses some; the assay was immunoSEQ multiplex PCR. Counted here are fewer than 30,000 clones, about 88% occurring once; the ten biggest clones make up 25% to 35%. Patients were ineligible given autoimmune disease history or systemic immunosuppression. The clonotype originates from an adult with an advanced solid tumor such as melanoma, head and neck, liver or kidney cancer. J is TRBJ1-1 and V is TRBV7-9; no definite D call. The material was CD4+ or CD8+ T cells sorted from blood, obtained in a trial of the OX40 agonist ivuxolimab. CDR3 coding DNA: TGTGCCAGCAACCCCCCTGGCTTACGGGGCACTGAAGCTTTCTTT. Translation gives CASNPPGLRGTEAFF.